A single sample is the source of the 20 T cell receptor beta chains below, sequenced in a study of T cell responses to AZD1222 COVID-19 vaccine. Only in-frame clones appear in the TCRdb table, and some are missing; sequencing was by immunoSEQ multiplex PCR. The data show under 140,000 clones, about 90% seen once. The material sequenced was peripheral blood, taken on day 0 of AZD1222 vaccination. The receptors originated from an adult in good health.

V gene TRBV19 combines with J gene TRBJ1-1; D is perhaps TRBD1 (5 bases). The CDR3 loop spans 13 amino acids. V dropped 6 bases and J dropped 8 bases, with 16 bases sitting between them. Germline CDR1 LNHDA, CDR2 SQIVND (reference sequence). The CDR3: CASRWDVGDEAFF. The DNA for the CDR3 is TGTGCCAGTAGATGGGACGTGGGGGACGAAGCTTTCTTT.

The CDR3 is CASSIFFGGGTDTQYF. CDR3 nucleotides: TGTGCCAGTAGTATTTTTTTTGGCGGAGGCACAGATACGCAGTATTTT. V usage is TRBV19 and J usage is TRBJ2-3, with D unclear. The germline V gene encodes CDR1 LNHDA and CDR2 SQIVND (reference sequence). CDR3 length equals 16 residues. V was clipped by 3 bases and J by 1 base, with 14 bases between them.

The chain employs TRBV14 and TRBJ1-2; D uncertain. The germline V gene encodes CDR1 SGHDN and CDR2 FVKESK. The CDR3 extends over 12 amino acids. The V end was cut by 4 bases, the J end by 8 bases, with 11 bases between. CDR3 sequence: CASSLSSEGYTF. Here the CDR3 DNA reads TGTGCCAGCAGCCTGTCGAGTGAAGGCTACACCTTC.

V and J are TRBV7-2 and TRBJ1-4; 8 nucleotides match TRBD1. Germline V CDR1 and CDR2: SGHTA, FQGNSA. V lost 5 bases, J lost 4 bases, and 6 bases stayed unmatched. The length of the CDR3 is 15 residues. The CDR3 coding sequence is TGTGCCAGCAGCGCACAGACAGGGGTTAATGAAAAACTGTTTTTT. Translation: CASSAQTGVNEKLFF.

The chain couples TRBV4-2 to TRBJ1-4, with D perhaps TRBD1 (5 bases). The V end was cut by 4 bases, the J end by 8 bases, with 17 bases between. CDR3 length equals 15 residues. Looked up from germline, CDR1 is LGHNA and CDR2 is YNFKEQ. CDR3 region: CASSPLAGPGEKLFF. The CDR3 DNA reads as TGTGCCAGCAGCCCACTGGCGGGGCCGGGGGAAAAACTGTTTTTT.

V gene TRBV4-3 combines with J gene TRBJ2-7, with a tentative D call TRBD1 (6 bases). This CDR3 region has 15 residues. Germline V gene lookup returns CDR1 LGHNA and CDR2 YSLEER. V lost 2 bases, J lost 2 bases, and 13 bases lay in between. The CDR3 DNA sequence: TGCGCCAGCAGCCAAATTGTGGGGGCTGCCTACGAGCAGTACTTC. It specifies CASSQIVGAAYEQYF.

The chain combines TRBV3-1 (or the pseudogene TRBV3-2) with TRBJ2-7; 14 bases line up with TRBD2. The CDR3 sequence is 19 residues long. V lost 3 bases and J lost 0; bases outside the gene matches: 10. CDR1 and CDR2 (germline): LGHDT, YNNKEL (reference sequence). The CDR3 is CASSQGIRTSGRRSYEQYF. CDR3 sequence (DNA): TGTGCCAGCAGCCAGGGGATACGGACTAGCGGGAGGCGCTCCTACGAGCAGTACTTC.

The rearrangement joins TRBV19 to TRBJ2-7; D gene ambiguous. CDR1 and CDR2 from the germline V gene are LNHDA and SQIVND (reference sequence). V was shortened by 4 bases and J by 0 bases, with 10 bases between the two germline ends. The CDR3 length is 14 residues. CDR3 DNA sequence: TGTGCCAGTAGTACCACGGTGAGCTCCTACGAGCAGTACTTC. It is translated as CASSTTVSSYEQYF.

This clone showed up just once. The CDR3 DNA follows: TGTGCCAGCAGCCCACAGTGGGGGGCGAACACTGAAGCTTTCTTT. This translates into CASSPQWGANTEAFF. J is TRBJ1-1 and V is TRBV14; tentatively, D is TRBD1 (6 bases). Trimming cost V 4 bases and J 1 base, with 13 bases left between them. This CDR3 comprises 15 residues. Germline V gene lookup returns CDR1 SGHDN and CDR2 FVKESK.

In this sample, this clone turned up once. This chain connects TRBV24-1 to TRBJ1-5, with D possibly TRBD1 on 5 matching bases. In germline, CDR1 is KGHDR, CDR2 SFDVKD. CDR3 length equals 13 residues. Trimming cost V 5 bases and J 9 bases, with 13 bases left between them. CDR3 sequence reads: CATSGQGPRPQHF. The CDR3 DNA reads TGTGCCACCAGTGGGCAGGGCCCCCGGCCCCAGCATTTT.

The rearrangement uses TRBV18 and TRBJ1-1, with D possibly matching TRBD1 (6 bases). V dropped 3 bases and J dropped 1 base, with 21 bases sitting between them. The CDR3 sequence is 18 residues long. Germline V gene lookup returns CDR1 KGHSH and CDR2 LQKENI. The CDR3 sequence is CASSPWTAGGNPNTEAFF. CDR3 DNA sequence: TGTGCCAGCTCACCGTGGACAGCCGGTGGGAACCCGAACACTGAAGCTTTCTTT.

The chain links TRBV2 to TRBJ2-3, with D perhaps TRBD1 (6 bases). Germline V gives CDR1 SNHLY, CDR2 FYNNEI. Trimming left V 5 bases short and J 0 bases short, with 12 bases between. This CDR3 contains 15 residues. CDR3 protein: CASSLQGRSTDTQYF. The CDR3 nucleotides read TGTGCCAGCAGTCTGCAGGGGCGTAGCACAGATACGCAGTATTTT.

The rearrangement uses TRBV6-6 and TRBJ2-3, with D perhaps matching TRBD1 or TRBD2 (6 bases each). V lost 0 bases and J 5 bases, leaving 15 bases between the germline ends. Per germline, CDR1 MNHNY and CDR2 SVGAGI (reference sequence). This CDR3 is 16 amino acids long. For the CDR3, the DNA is TGTGCCAGCAGTTACTCGGGGGCGGGGCAGGGAGATACGCAGTATTTT. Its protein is CASSYSGAGQGDTQYF.

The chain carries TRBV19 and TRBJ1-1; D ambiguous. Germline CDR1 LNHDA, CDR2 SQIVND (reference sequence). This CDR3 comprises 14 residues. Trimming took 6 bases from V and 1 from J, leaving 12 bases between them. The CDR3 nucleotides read TGTGCCAGTAGCCTGAGGACGGGGAACACTGAAGCTTTCTTT. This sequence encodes CASSLRTGNTEAFF.

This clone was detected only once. CDR3 in DNA: TGTGCCAGCAGCCCCCTCAGGGGTTTTCAAGAGACCCAGTACTTC. This gives the protein CASSPLRGFQETQYF. This rearrangement joins TRBV7-8 to TRBJ2-5; tentatively, D is TRBD1 (6 bases). The CDR3 contains 15 residues. The V and J ends lost 5 bases and 2 bases respectively, with 15 bases between them. Germline lookup yields CDR1 SGHVS and CDR2 FQNEAQ.

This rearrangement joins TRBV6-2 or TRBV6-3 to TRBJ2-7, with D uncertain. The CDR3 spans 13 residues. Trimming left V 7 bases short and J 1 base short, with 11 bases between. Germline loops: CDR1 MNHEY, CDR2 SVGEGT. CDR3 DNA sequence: TGTGCCAGCAACCCATACTTTTCCTACGAGCAGTACTTC. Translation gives CASNPYFSYEQYF.

The CDR3 here is CASRDRTGGIFGNIQYF. In DNA, the CDR3 is TGTGCCAGCAGAGATCGGACAGGGGGGATTTTCGGAAACATTCAGTACTTC. The V and J genes are TRBV7-2 and TRBJ2-4; 10 positions agree with TRBD1. The CDR3 is 17 amino acids. Germline CDR1 SGHTA, CDR2 FQGNSA. V gave up 6 bases and J gave up 6 bases; unmatched junction bases: 14.

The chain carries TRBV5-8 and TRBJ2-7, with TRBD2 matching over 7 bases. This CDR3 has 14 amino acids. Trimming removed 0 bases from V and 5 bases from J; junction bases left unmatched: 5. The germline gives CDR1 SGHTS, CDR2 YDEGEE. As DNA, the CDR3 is TGTGCCAGCAGCTTGGCTGGGGGGGACCACGAGCAGTACTTC. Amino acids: CASSLAGGDHEQYF. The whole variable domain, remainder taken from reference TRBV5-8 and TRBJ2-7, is EAGVTQSPTHLIKTRGQQATLRCSPISGHTSVYWYQQALGLGLQFLLWYDEGEERNRGNFPPRFSGRQFPNYSSELNVNALELEDSALYLCASSLAGGDHEQYFGPGTRLTVT.

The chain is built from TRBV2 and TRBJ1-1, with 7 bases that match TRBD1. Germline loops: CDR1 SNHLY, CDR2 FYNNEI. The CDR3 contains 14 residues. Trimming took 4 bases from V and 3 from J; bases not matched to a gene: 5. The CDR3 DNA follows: TGTGCCAGCAGTGTAGTGACAGGGTACACTGAAGCTTTCTTT. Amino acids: CASSVVTGYTEAFF.

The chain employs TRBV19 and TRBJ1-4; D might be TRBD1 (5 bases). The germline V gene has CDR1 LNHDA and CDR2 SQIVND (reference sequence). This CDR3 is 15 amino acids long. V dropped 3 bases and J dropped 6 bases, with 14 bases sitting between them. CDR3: CASSIAGPGDEKLFF. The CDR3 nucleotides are TGTGCCAGTAGTATCGCAGGGCCCGGCGATGAAAAACTGTTTTTT.